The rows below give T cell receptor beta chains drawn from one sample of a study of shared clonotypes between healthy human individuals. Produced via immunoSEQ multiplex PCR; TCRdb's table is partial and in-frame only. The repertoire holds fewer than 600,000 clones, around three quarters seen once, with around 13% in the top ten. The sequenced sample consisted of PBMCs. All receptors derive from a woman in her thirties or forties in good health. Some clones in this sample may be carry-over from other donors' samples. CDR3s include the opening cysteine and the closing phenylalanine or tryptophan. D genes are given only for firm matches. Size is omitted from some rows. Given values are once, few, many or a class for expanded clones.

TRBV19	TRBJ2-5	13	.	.	CASGPFLQETQYF	TGTGCCAGTGGACCATTCCTCCAAGAGACCCAGTACTTC
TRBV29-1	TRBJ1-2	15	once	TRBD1	CSVVRSGTGNYGYTF	TGCAGCGTCGTACGTTCCGGGACAGGGAACTATGGCTACACCTTC
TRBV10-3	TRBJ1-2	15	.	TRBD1	CAISGGQGIGYGYAF	TGTGCCATCAGTGGCGGACAGGGGATTGGCTATGGCTACGCCTTC
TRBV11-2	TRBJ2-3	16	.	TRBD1	CASSFHLGQGTDTQYF	TGTGCCAGCAGCTTCCATCTCGGACAGGGCACAGATACGCAGTATTTT
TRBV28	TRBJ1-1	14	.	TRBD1	CASSLTGDGTEAFF	TGTGCCAGCAGTCTGACAGGGGATGGTACTGAAGCTTTCTTT
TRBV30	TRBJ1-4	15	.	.	CAWSVLSASGEKLFF	TGTGCCTGGAGTGTACTCAGTGCGAGTGGCGAAAAACTGTTTTTT
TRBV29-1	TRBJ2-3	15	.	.	CSVDRESSRADTQYF	TGCAGCGTCGATAGAGAATCTTCTAGGGCAGATACGCAGTATTTT
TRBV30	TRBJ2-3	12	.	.	CAWSSGTDTQYF	TGTGCCTGGAGCTCCGGCACAGATACGCAGTATTTT
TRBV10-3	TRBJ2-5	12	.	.	CAISEIGSEQYF	TGTGCCATCAGTGAAATAGGGTCAGAGCAGTACTTC
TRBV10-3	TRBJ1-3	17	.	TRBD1	CAISESRGQGAGNTIYF	TGTGCCATCAGTGAGTCGAGGGGACAGGGTGCCGGAAACACCATATATTTT
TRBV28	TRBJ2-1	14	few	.	CASSFMVPYNEQFF	TGTGCCAGCAGTTTCATGGTTCCCTACAATGAGCAGTTCTTC
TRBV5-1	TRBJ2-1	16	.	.	CASSLATLAGEDEQFF	TGCGCCAGCAGCTTGGCCACGTTGGCAGGGGAGGATGAGCAGTTCTTC
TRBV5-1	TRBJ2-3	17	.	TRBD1	CASSSLNRDSVTDTQYF	TGCGCCAGCAGCTCGCTGAACCGGGACAGCGTTACAGATACGCAGTATTTT
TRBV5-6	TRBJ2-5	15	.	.	CASSLSPTVQETQYF	TGTGCCAGCAGCTTGAGTCCCACGGTCCAAGAGACCCAGTACTTC
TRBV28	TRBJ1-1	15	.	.	CASSLRGRGGTEAFF	TGTGCCAGCTCCCTCAGAGGACGGGGAGGGACTGAAGCTTTCTTT
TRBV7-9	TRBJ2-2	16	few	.	CASSSYRDQNTGELFF	TGTGCCAGCAGCTCCTACAGGGACCAGAACACCGGGGAGCTGTTTTTT
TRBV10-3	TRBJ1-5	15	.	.	CAISEYSDSNQPQHF	TGTGCCATCAGTGAGTACAGCGATAGCAATCAGCCCCAGCATTTT
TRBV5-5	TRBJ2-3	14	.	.	CASSLGVAPDTQYF	TGTGCCAGCAGCTTGGGCGTGGCCCCAGATACGCAGTATTTT
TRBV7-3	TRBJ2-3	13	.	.	CASSRAPLDTQYF	TGTGCCAGCAGTCGGGCCCCCTTAGATACGCAGTATTTT
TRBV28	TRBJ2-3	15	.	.	CASTRDPGGTDTQYF	TGTGCCAGCACCCGGGACCCGGGCGGTACAGATACGCAGTATTTT
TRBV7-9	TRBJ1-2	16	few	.	CASSFEGGRQGYGYTF	TGTGCCAGCAGCTTTGAGGGAGGTCGGCAGGGCTATGGCTACACCTTC
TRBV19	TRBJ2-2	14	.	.	CASSRPGSTGELFF	TGTGCCAGTAGTAGGCCGGGGAGCACCGGGGAGCTGTTTTTT